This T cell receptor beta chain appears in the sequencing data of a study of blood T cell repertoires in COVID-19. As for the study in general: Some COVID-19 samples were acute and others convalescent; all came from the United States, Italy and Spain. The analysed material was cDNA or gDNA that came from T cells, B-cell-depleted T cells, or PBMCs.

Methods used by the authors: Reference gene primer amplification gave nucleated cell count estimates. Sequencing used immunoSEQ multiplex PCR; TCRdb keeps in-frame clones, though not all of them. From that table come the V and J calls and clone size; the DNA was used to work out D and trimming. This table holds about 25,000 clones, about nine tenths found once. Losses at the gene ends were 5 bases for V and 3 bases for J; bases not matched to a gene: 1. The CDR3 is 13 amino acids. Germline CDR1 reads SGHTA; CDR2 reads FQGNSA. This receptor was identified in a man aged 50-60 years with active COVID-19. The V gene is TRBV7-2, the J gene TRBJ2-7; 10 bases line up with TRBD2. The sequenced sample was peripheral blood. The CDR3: CASSKRGGYEQYF. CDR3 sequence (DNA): TGTGCCAGCAGCAAGCGGGGGGGCTACGAGCAGTACTTC.